This is a list of T cell receptor beta chains from one sample in a study of T cells after yellow fever vaccination. MiXCR was run by TCRdb on the 5' RACE reads, yielding one entry per CDR3 protein. This sample has around 350,000 distinct CDR3 sequences; approximately 5.7% occur once, and the top ten carry 15%. This specimen consisted of PBMCs, obtained 5 days after the yellow fever booster vaccination. These receptors all stem from a man aged 30 to 45 who received the YFV17D yellow fever vaccine. Each CDR3 is given with its conserved first and last residue. A D gene is named only where the DNA matches it firmly. Clone size appears in some rows only: once, few, many, or a class for an expanded clone.

D gene: TRBD2; V gene: TRBV20-1; J gene: TRBJ2-5; clone size: few; CDR3 DNA: TGCAGTGCTAGAGCCGCTAGCGGGAGACTCAAGGGGACCCAGTACTTC; CDR3 protein: CSARAASGRLKGTQYF
D gene: TRBD1; V gene: TRBV29-1; J gene: TRBJ1-5; clone size: few; CDR3 DNA: TGCAGCGTTGGGTCAGGACAGGGTTCTCAGCCCCAGCATTTT; CDR3 protein: CSVGSGQGSQPQHF
D gene: -; V gene: TRBV20-1; J gene: TRBJ2-2; clone size: few; CDR3 DNA: TGCAGTGCTAGAGGAAGTGTAGCCCTACCAGGCGGGGAGCTGTTTTTT; CDR3 protein: CSARGSVALPGGELFF
D gene: -; V gene: TRBV11-3; J gene: TRBJ2-2; clone size: few; CDR3 DNA: TGTGCCAGCAGCGGGGAACCGAACACCGGGGAGCTGTTTTTT; CDR3 protein: CASSGEPNTGELFF
D gene: -; V gene: TRBV5-5; J gene: TRBJ2-2; clone size: many; CDR3 DNA: TGTGCCAGCAGCCCTTTAATTCGAGGCCGAGACAATCCCGGGGAGCTGTTTTTT; CDR3 protein: CASSPLIRGRDNPGELFF
D gene: TRBD2; V gene: TRBV6-1; J gene: TRBJ2-1; clone size: many; CDR3 DNA: TGTGCCAGCAGGGGACTAGCGGGGAACAATGAGCAGTTCTTC; CDR3 protein: CASRGLAGNNEQFF
D gene: -; V gene: TRBV5-4; J gene: TRBJ2-2; clone size: many; CDR3 DNA: TGTGCCAGCAGCTTGGACGGCAACACCGGGGAGCTGTTTTTT; CDR3 protein: CASSLDGNTGELFF
D gene: -; V gene: TRBV27; J gene: TRBJ2-2; clone size: few; CDR3 DNA: TGTGCCAGCAGTTTCGGGGGTCTATACACCGGGGAGCTGTTTTTT; CDR3 protein: CASSFGGLYTGELFF
D gene: TRBD1; V gene: TRBV18; J gene: TRBJ1-6; clone size: few; CDR3 DNA: TGTGCCAGCTCACCAATGACGGGAACAGGGGGCACTTCACCCCTCCACTTT; CDR3 protein: CASSPMTGTGGTSPLHF
D gene: TRBD1; V gene: TRBV20-1; J gene: TRBJ1-1; clone size: -; CDR3 DNA: TGCAGTGCTAGGGGGGTACAGGGGGCGATGAACACTGAAGCTTTCTTT; CDR3 protein: CSARGVQGAMNTEAFF
D gene: -; V gene: TRBV24-1; J gene: TRBJ2-5; clone size: -; CDR3 DNA: TGTGCCACCAGTGAGTCCCCAGGGGTCAGGGGAGTATCCCAAGAGACCCAGTACTTC; CDR3 protein: CATSESPGVRGVSQETQYF
D gene: TRBD1; V gene: TRBV6-1; J gene: TRBJ1-5; clone size: many; CDR3 DNA: TGTGCCAGCAGTCTCCGGGACAGTAATCAGCCCCAGCATTTT; CDR3 protein: CASSLRDSNQPQHF
D gene: -; V gene: TRBV6-2/TRBV6-3; J gene: TRBJ1-6; clone size: -; CDR3 DNA: TGTGCCAGCAGTTACTCTGGTAATTCACCCCTCCACTTT; CDR3 protein: CASSYSGNSPLHF
D gene: TRBD2; V gene: TRBV4-3; J gene: TRBJ2-2; clone size: many; CDR3 DNA: TGCGCCAGCAGCGAAGAGGGAGGGGTCACCGGGGAGCTGTTTTTT; CDR3 protein: CASSEEGGVTGELFF
D gene: TRBD2; V gene: TRBV4-3; J gene: TRBJ2-3; clone size: few; CDR3 DNA: TGCGCCAGCAGCCAAGACCCCTTGAGCGGGGGTAGAAACACAGATACGCAGTATTTT; CDR3 protein: CASSQDPLSGGRNTDTQYF
D gene: TRBD2; V gene: TRBV20-1; J gene: TRBJ2-7; clone size: few; CDR3 DNA: TGCAGTGCTCCCAGTAGCGGGAGGGCCGGAGAGCAGTACTTC; CDR3 protein: CSAPSSGRAGEQYF
D gene: TRBD2; V gene: TRBV2; J gene: TRBJ2-3; clone size: -; CDR3 DNA: TGTGCCAGCTCTGTTTGGATAGCGGGAGTGGCAGATACGCAGTATTTT; CDR3 protein: CASSVWIAGVADTQYF
D gene: TRBD1; V gene: TRBV28; J gene: TRBJ1-4; clone size: -; CDR3 DNA: TGTGCCAGCAGTTTACCGGGACAGGGGGCAGGAAAACTGTTTTTT; CDR3 protein: CASSLPGQGAGKLFF
D gene: TRBD2; V gene: TRBV20-1; J gene: TRBJ2-3; clone size: many; CDR3 DNA: TGCAGTGCTGGACCCGGGACTAGCGGGAGAGATACGCAGTATTTT; CDR3 protein: CSAGPGTSGRDTQYF
D gene: TRBD2; V gene: TRBV5-4; J gene: TRBJ2-5; clone size: -; CDR3 DNA: TGTGCCAGCAGCACCCGGACTAGCGGGAGGTCAGAGACCCAGTACTTC; CDR3 protein: CASSTRTSGRSETQYF
D gene: TRBD1; V gene: TRBV20-1; J gene: TRBJ1-2; clone size: few; CDR3 DNA: TGCAGTGCTAGACCGGACAGGGTAGGCGGCTACACCTTC; CDR3 protein: CSARPDRVGGYTF
D gene: TRBD2; V gene: TRBV20-1; J gene: TRBJ2-1; clone size: many; CDR3 DNA: TGCAGTGCGGATGGGAGGGCCACCTACAATGAGCAGTTCTTC; CDR3 protein: CSADGRATYNEQFF
D gene: TRBD1; V gene: TRBV5-6; J gene: TRBJ2-3; clone size: -; CDR3 DNA: TGTGCCAGCAGCTACCCCGGGACAGGGGTGACGACAGATACGCAGTATTTT; CDR3 protein: CASSYPGTGVTTDTQYF
D gene: -; V gene: TRBV7-2; J gene: TRBJ2-4; clone size: many; CDR3 DNA: TGTGCCAGCAGGGAATGGAGGACTAAGGGCATTCAGTACTTC; CDR3 protein: CASREWRTKGIQYF
D gene: -; V gene: TRBV14; J gene: TRBJ1-1; clone size: few; CDR3 DNA: TGTGCCAGCAGCCAAGGGCACCGGGCTCCAGCTTTCTTT; CDR3 protein: CASSQGHRAPAFF
D gene: TRBD2; V gene: TRBV12-3/TRBV12-4; J gene: TRBJ2-1; clone size: many; CDR3 DNA: TGTGCCAGCAGTGTAGCGGGGTACAATGAGCAGTTCTTC; CDR3 protein: CASSVAGYNEQFF
D gene: TRBD1; V gene: TRBV7-2; J gene: TRBJ2-5; clone size: few; CDR3 DNA: TGTGCCAGCAGCTTGGGTATCAGGGGGCGAGAGACCCAGTACTTC; CDR3 protein: CASSLGIRGRETQYF
D gene: -; V gene: TRBV20-1; J gene: TRBJ2-7; clone size: few; CDR3 DNA: TGCAGTGCTAGAAGGCCGGGGCAGGTCTCTGACGAGCAGTACTTC; CDR3 protein: CSARRPGQVSDEQYF
D gene: TRBD1; V gene: TRBV4-3; J gene: TRBJ2-7; clone size: few; CDR3 DNA: TGCGCCAGCAGCCAAAATATGGGACAGGGCGACGAGCAGTACTTC; CDR3 protein: CASSQNMGQGDEQYF
D gene: TRBD2; V gene: TRBV15; J gene: TRBJ2-7; clone size: -; CDR3 DNA: TGTGCCACCAGCAGAGATCAGGCTAGCGGGGGCGTGCACTTC; CDR3 protein: CATSRDQASGGVHF
D gene: -; V gene: TRBV5-5; J gene: TRBJ2-7; clone size: many; CDR3 DNA: TGTGCCAGCAGCTTTGGATGGGAGCAGTACTTC; CDR3 protein: CASSFGWEQYF
D gene: -; V gene: TRBV24-1; J gene: TRBJ2-3; clone size: few; CDR3 DNA: TGTGCCACCAGTGAACCGGGCCATCGGGAAGATACGCAGTATTTT; CDR3 protein: CATSEPGHREDTQYF
D gene: TRBD1; V gene: TRBV7-6; J gene: TRBJ2-7; clone size: few; CDR3 DNA: TGTGCCAGCAGCTTAGTAGCGTCCGGGACAGGATCTTCCTACGAGCAGTACTTC; CDR3 protein: CASSLVASGTGSSYEQYF
D gene: TRBD2; V gene: TRBV7-9; J gene: TRBJ2-7; clone size: many; CDR3 DNA: TGTGCCAGCAGCACCAGTGGCGGGAGCTATTACGAGCAGTACTTC; CDR3 protein: CASSTSGGSYYEQYF
D gene: TRBD2; V gene: TRBV5-1; J gene: TRBJ2-1; clone size: -; CDR3 DNA: TGCGCCAGCAGCTCCCAAGCGGGAGGGACCTACAATGAGCAGTTCTTC; CDR3 protein: CASSSQAGGTYNEQFF
D gene: TRBD2; V gene: TRBV19; J gene: TRBJ2-1; clone size: many; CDR3 DNA: TGTGCCAGTAGTCGACGGTGGCCTAGCGGGAACAATGAGCAGTTCTTC; CDR3 protein: CASSRRWPSGNNEQFF
D gene: -; V gene: TRBV7-9; J gene: TRBJ1-1; clone size: many; CDR3 DNA: TGTGCCAGCAGTAGGTCGTTGGAAGCTTTCTTT; CDR3 protein: CASSRSLEAFF
D gene: -; V gene: TRBV5-1; J gene: TRBJ2-7; clone size: many; CDR3 DNA: TGCGCCAGCAGCCTACATTTCCAGGGATCCTACGAACAGTACTTC; CDR3 protein: CASSLHFQGSYEQYF
D gene: -; V gene: TRBV28; J gene: TRBJ2-7; clone size: -; CDR3 DNA: TGTGCCAGCCGAGACACTCCACTTGGCCACGAGCAGTACTTC; CDR3 protein: CASRDTPLGHEQYF
D gene: -; V gene: TRBV7-9; J gene: TRBJ2-1; clone size: few; CDR3 DNA: TGTGCCAGCAGCTCCGCCCTATCAGGGGGGGAGTTCTTC; CDR3 protein: CASSSALSGGEFF
D gene: -; V gene: TRBV2; J gene: TRBJ1-1; clone size: few; CDR3 DNA: TGTGCCAGCAGTACGGCGGAGGGAATCCGAGCTTTCTTT; CDR3 protein: CASSTAEGIRAFF
D gene: -; V gene: TRBV20-1; J gene: TRBJ2-7; clone size: -; CDR3 DNA: TGCAGTGCTATCCCGGGACCGAAAACCTACGAGCAGTACTTC; CDR3 protein: CSAIPGPKTYEQYF
D gene: -; V gene: TRBV29-1; J gene: TRBJ2-1; clone size: many; CDR3 DNA: TGCAGCGTTGGGGACCGAGGGGAGGTCAATGAGCAGTTCTTC; CDR3 protein: CSVGDRGEVNEQFF
D gene: TRBD2; V gene: TRBV3-1; J gene: TRBJ2-1; clone size: -; CDR3 DNA: TGTGCCAGCTCGGGACTAGCCCTTAATGAGCAGTTCTTC; CDR3 protein: CASSGLALNEQFF
D gene: -; V gene: TRBV5-5; J gene: TRBJ1-5; clone size: many; CDR3 DNA: TGTGCCAGCAGCTTTGCAGGGGCGGGCCAGCCCCAGCATTTT; CDR3 protein: CASSFAGAGQPQHF
D gene: -; V gene: TRBV29-1; J gene: TRBJ2-5; clone size: many; CDR3 DNA: TGCAGCGTTGAAACATATCAGAGAGAATTC; CDR3 protein: CSVETYQREF
D gene: TRBD1; V gene: TRBV18; J gene: TRBJ1-1; clone size: -; CDR3 DNA: TGTGCCAGCTCAGACAGGGGCCGGGCTGAAGCTTTCTTT; CDR3 protein: CASSDRGRAEAFF
D gene: TRBD2; V gene: TRBV6-2/TRBV6-3; J gene: TRBJ2-1; clone size: -; CDR3 DNA: TGTGCCAGCAGTTACTCCGGGACTAGCCCGAACCCTTACGCTGGCAATGAGCAGTTCTTC; CDR3 protein: CASSYSGTSPNPYAGNEQFF
D gene: -; V gene: TRBV12-3/TRBV12-4; J gene: TRBJ2-1; clone size: few; CDR3 DNA: TGTGCCAGCAGTTTCGATGCGACTAGCTACAATGAGCAGTTCTTC; CDR3 protein: CASSFDATSYNEQFF
D gene: -; V gene: TRBV21-1; J gene: TRBJ2-7; clone size: many; CDR3 DNA: TGTGCCAGGGGACGCCGGGGCTTGCCCTACGAGCAGTACTTC; CDR3 protein: CARGRRGLPYEQYF
D gene: -; V gene: TRBV12-3/TRBV12-4; J gene: TRBJ1-5; clone size: -; CDR3 DNA: TGTGCCAGCAGTCCCAGGGAAAATCAGCCCCAGCATTTT; CDR3 protein: CASSPRENQPQHF
D gene: -; V gene: TRBV15; J gene: TRBJ1-2; clone size: -; CDR3 DNA: TGTGCCACCAGCAGCCAAAAAGGGGCTGGCTATGGCTACACCTTC; CDR3 protein: CATSSQKGAGYGYTF
D gene: TRBD1; V gene: TRBV2; J gene: TRBJ2-5; clone size: many; CDR3 DNA: TGTGCCAGCAGGACAGGGGCTGGGGAGACCCAGTACTTC; CDR3 protein: CASRTGAGETQYF
D gene: TRBD1; V gene: TRBV5-1; J gene: TRBJ2-3; clone size: few; CDR3 DNA: TGCGCCAGCAGCTTGGAGGCAGGGGGCGCGTCAGATACGCAGTATTTT; CDR3 protein: CASSLEAGGASDTQYF
D gene: -; V gene: TRBV6-2/TRBV6-3; J gene: TRBJ2-5; clone size: few; CDR3 DNA: TGTGCCAGCAGTTACTCGGCAGCTGTAGAGACCCAGTACTTC; CDR3 protein: CASSYSAAVETQYF
D gene: -; V gene: TRBV7-2; J gene: TRBJ2-7; clone size: -; CDR3 DNA: TGTGCCAGCAGCACCAGAGGAGACTACGAGCAGTACTTC; CDR3 protein: CASSTRGDYEQYF